Each of the 10 T cell receptor beta chains below was sequenced from the same sample in a study of control samples from healthy donors and cancer patients. Repertoires were generated with immunoSEQ multiplex PCR, while TCRdb's copy carries only in-frame clones and drops some. Among 90,000 to 100,000 clones listed, roughly 90% were seen once. The sample was blood. The receptors stem from a woman aged 65 to 85 in good health.

The chain has TRBV23-1 and TRBJ1-1; D remains unclear. TRBV23-1 is noted as an ORF with a role that remains uncertain. V gave up 9 bases and J gave up 11 bases, with 10 bases separating them. The CDR3 is made up of 9 amino acids. In DNA form, the CDR3 reads TGCGCCAGACGGATAATGGCTTTCTTT. Protein product: CARRIMAFF.

The chain has TRBV9 and TRBJ1-2; unclear D gene. V lost 0 bases and J lost 4, with 7 bases in between. Per germline, CDR1 SGDLS and CDR2 YYNGEE. The CDR3 loop spans 13 amino acids. CDR3 sequence reads: CASSVEGFYGYTF. CDR3 DNA sequence: TGTGCCAGCAGCGTAGAGGGCTTCTATGGCTACACCTTC.

The rearrangement joins TRBV6-1 to TRBJ1-4; 9 bases align to TRBD1. The CDR3 extends over 15 amino acids. V was pared by 2 bases and J by 7 bases, with 5 bases of the junction left unmatched. The germline V gene encodes CDR1 MNHNS and CDR2 SASEGT. CDR3 sequence: CASSEQTGGGEKLFF. CDR3 sequence (DNA): TGTGCCAGCAGTGAACAGACAGGGGGTGGTGAAAAACTGTTTTTT.

The chain combines TRBV5-1 with TRBJ1-1, with D possibly being TRBD1 (6 bases). This CDR3 is built from 17 residues. V lost 0 bases and J lost 1, with 16 bases in between. Germline CDR1 and CDR2: SGHRS and YFSETQ. DNA for the CDR3: TGCGCCAGCAGCTTGGGCCCTTGGACAGTACAGAACACTGAAGCTTTCTTT. It encodes CASSLGPWTVQNTEAFF.

This chain uses TRBV6-5 with TRBJ1-2; D remains ambiguous. The CDR3 spans 14 residues. Looked up from germline, CDR1 is MNHEY and CDR2 is SVGAGI. Trimming left V 5 bases short and J 2 bases short, with 12 bases between. The CDR3 bases are TGTGCCAGCAGTCGTGGCGGCCTGAACTATGGCTACACCTTC. Translated, it gives CASSRGGLNYGYTF.

This chain connects TRBV12-3 or TRBV12-4 to TRBJ1-2; TRBD1 might be the D (5 bases). Trimming took off 1 base at V and 4 bases at J, with 7 bases between the two ends. This CDR3 is built from 13 residues. The CDR3 region has the DNA TGTGCCAGCAGTTTAGGACAGTTCTATGGCTACACCTTC. Translating gives CASSLGQFYGYTF.

This chain connects TRBV7-9 to TRBJ2-1; TRBD1 matches at 10 bases. CDR1 and CDR2 (germline): SEHNR, FQNEAQ (reference sequence). The CDR3 is 15 residues long. V lost 1 base and J lost 7; bases outside the gene matches: 4. In DNA, the CDR3 is TGTGCCAGCAGCTTAGGGGACAGGGGACATAATGAGCAGTTCTTC. This translates into CASSLGDRGHNEQFF.

This clone was picked up one time. V gene TRBV3-1 (or the pseudogene TRBV3-2) combines with J gene TRBJ1-1; no firm D call. Germline CDR1 LGHDT, CDR2 YNNKEL (reference sequence). Trimming removed 3 bases from V and 5 bases from J, with 13 bases in between. The CDR3 runs to 14 residues. Here the CDR3 reads CASSQETFVTEAFF. The CDR3 DNA sequence: TGTGCCAGCAGCCAGGAGACTTTTGTGACTGAAGCTTTCTTT.

This sequence joins TRBV7-2 and TRBJ2-2, with TRBD2 matching over 7 bases. This CDR3 region has 16 residues. V shed 4 bases, J shed 2 bases, and the junction held 7 bases outside the gene matches. Germline V lookup: CDR1 SGHTA, CDR2 FQGNSA. The CDR3 spells CASSWRLAANTGELFF. The CDR3 DNA sequence: TGTGCCAGCAGCTGGAGACTAGCAGCTAACACCGGGGAGCTGTTTTTT.

This chain joins TRBV5-6 and TRBJ2-5, with 13 positions matching TRBD2. Trimming removed 4 bases from V and 5 bases from J; junction bases left unmatched: 5. The V gene's germline CDR1 is SGHDT and CDR2 YYEEEE. The CDR3 runs to 15 residues. This CDR3 is CASSQGLAGVETQYF. The CDR3 DNA follows: TGTGCCAGCAGCCAAGGACTAGCGGGGGTTGAGACCCAGTACTTC.